This T cell receptor (beta chain) was retrieved from a study of cytomegalovirus exposure and HLA in healthy donors. Germline loops: CDR1 MNHNS, CDR2 SASEGT. The germline V and J ends were trimmed by 4 bases and 5 bases, with 14 bases remaining between them. This CDR3 has 14 amino acids. Primers for the PCR totalled 60 Vbeta and 13 Jbeta. In the original processing: Some 12 million shared chains were among the 65 million to 85 million unique TCR beta chains that a later analysis counted. Produced via immunoSEQ multiplex PCR; TCRdb's table is partial and in-frame only. D and trimming were read from the DNA, whereas the V and J calls and clone size are those reported in that table. The data hold around 180,000 clones, with approximately 78% observed a single time.

The sample was PBMCs. The TCR originated in a male donor in good health and CMV-seronegative. V and J are TRBV6-1 and TRBJ2-5; TRBD1 might be the D (5 bases). CDR3 DNA: TGTGCCAGCAGTGTCCACAGGACGGAGGAGACCCAGTACTTC. Protein sequence: CASSVHRTEETQYF.